The rows below give T cell receptor beta chains drawn from one sample of a study of blood T cell repertoires in COVID-19. Here immunoSEQ multiplex PCR was the method, and the copy in TCRdb shows in-frame clones only, minus some. The sample lists 73,000 or so clones, about 83% occurring once. The sequenced material came from peripheral blood. All receptors come from a man aged 50 to 59 with active COVID-19. Each CDR3 is given with its conserved first and last residue. The order of the fields is V gene, D gene, J gene, clone size, CDR3 protein, CDR3 DNA. D genes are given only for firm matches. Size is omitted from some rows. Given values are once, few, many or a class for expanded clones.

TRBV29-1	NA	TRBJ2-7	NA	CSVEGRQGRSNEQYF	TGCAGCGTTGAAGGACGGCAGGGGAGATCGAACGAGCAGTACTTC
TRBV18	NA	TRBJ2-5	NA	CASSPRVRWAETQYF	TGTGCCAGCTCACCACGCGTCAGGTGGGCAGAGACCCAGTACTTC
TRBV24-1	NA	TRBJ1-5	medium-sized	CATRSGQGLNQPQHF	TGTGCCACCAGGTCGGGACAAGGCCTCAATCAGCCCCAGCATTTT
TRBV24-1	NA	TRBJ2-1	NA	CATRIVLGQFF	TGTGCCACCAGAATCGTCCTAGGGCAGTTCTTC
TRBV7-9	NA	TRBJ2-7	few	CASSLTYEQYF	TGTGCCAGCAGCTTAACTTACGAGCAGTACTTC
TRBV7-8	NA	TRBJ2-5	NA	CASSSQALVETQYF	TGTGCCAGCAGCTCCCAGGCCCTCGTAGAGACCCAGTACTTC
TRBV5-5	NA	TRBJ1-5	NA	CASRLDWDTMGQPQHF	TGTGCCAGCAGGTTAGACTGGGACACGATGGGTCAGCCCCAGCATTTT
TRBV5-6	NA	TRBJ2-5	few	CASSLAVGEETQYF	TGTGCCAGCAGCCTGGCTGTCGGGGAAGAGACCCAGTACTTC
TRBV6-5	TRBD1	TRBJ1-4	NA	CASRSPGGRGKLFF	TGTGCCAGCAGGTCGCCAGGGGGCAGAGGAAAACTGTTTTTT
TRBV9	TRBD2	TRBJ2-1	NA	CASSTGGAPNEQFF	TGTGCCAGCAGCACCGGGGGGGCCCCCAATGAGCAGTTCTTC
TRBV5-8	TRBD1	TRBJ1-4	NA	CASSTGTGGRANEKLFF	TGTGCCAGCAGCACGGGGACAGGGGGAAGAGCTAATGAAAAACTGTTTTTT
TRBV28	TRBD1	TRBJ1-1	NA	CASSPRQGYTEAFF	TGTGCCAGCAGTCCAAGACAGGGGTACACTGAAGCTTTCTTT
TRBV4-3	NA	TRBJ1-6	NA	CASSQGFGGSPLHF	TGCGCCAGCAGCCAAGGCTTCGGCGGATCACCCCTCCACTTT
TRBV11-3	NA	TRBJ1-6	few	CASSDTGNGPLHF	TGTGCCAGCAGCGATACAGGGAACGGTCCCCTCCACTTT
TRBV18	TRBD1	TRBJ2-7	NA	CASSPRLGQTTHEQYF	TGTGCCAGCTCACCACGACTGGGACAGACTACCCACGAGCAGTACTTC
TRBV7-2	NA	TRBJ2-2	NA	CASSWGVGELFF	TGTGCCAGCAGCTGGGGGGTCGGGGAGCTGTTTTTT
TRBV3-1/TRBV3-2	NA	TRBJ1-2	once	CASSYTGVGYTF	TGTGCCAGCAGCTATACAGGTGTCGGCTACACCTTC
TRBV7-3	TRBD2	TRBJ2-7	NA	CASSPSGVLNEQYF	TGTGCCAGCAGCCCGAGCGGGGTGCTCAACGAGCAGTACTTC
TRBV19	NA	TRBJ1-2	NA	CASSTRTENYGYTF	TGTGCCAGTAGTACCCGGACAGAGAACTATGGCTACACCTTC
TRBV7-2	NA	TRBJ2-3	NA	CASSATGTPSAQYF	TGTGCCAGCAGCGCGACCGGGACTCCTTCAGCGCAGTATTTT
TRBV2	TRBD1	TRBJ2-2	NA	CASLRQGPAGELFF	TGTGCCAGCTTGAGACAGGGTCCGGCCGGGGAGCTGTTTTTT
TRBV30	NA	TRBJ1-6	NA	CAWIAGRSGNSPLHF	TGTGCCTGGATTGCAGGGAGGAGTGGTAATTCACCCCTCCACTTT
TRBV4-2	NA	TRBJ1-1	NA	CASSRNREGTEAFF	TGTGCCAGCAGCCGAAACAGGGAAGGTACTGAAGCTTTCTTT
TRBV15	NA	TRBJ2-2	NA	CATSRDKWAPPFF	TGTGCCACCAGCAGAGATAAATGGGCTCCCCCGTTTTTT
TRBV30	NA	TRBJ2-7	NA	CAWSVIEVEQYF	TGTGCCTGGAGTGTAATAGAAGTCGAGCAGTACTTC
TRBV7-9	TRBD2	TRBJ2-2	NA	CASSSLRQRGNTGELFF	TGTGCCAGCAGCTCTCTCCGGCAGCGGGGGAACACCGGGGAGCTGTTTTTT
TRBV6-5	NA	TRBJ2-3	once	CASSPGRDTQYF	TGTGCCAGCAGCCCCGGCAGGGATACGCAGTATTTT
TRBV6-5	NA	TRBJ1-5	NA	CASRRTDHQPQHF	TGTGCCTCGCGGAGGACAGACCATCAGCCCCAGCATTTT
TRBV3-1/TRBV3-2	NA	TRBJ2-3	NA	CASSPRGPDTQYF	TGTGCCAGCAGCCCCAGGGGACCAGATACGCAGTATTTT
TRBV7-2	TRBD1	TRBJ1-2	NA	CASSLDRGQGYTF	TGTGCCAGCAGCTTAGACAGGGGGCAAGGCTACACCTTC
TRBV10-3	TRBD2	TRBJ2-7	once	CAIRGTSGYEQYF	TGTGCCATCAGGGGGACTAGCGGCTACGAGCAGTACTTC
TRBV19	TRBD2	TRBJ2-1	once	CASHSSGRGSWDEQFF	TGTGCCAGTCATTCTAGCGGGAGGGGTAGTTGGGATGAGCAGTTCTTC
TRBV9	NA	TRBJ2-1	NA	CASAAGFNEQFF	TGTGCCAGCGCCGCGGGATTCAATGAGCAGTTCTTC
TRBV7-8	TRBD1	TRBJ2-2	once	CASSPPYRDRRTGELFF	TGTGCCAGCAGCCCACCCTACCGGGACAGGAGGACCGGGGAGCTGTTTTTT
TRBV12-3/TRBV12-4	NA	TRBJ2-5	NA	CASSFPQGETQYF	TGTGCCAGCAGTTTTCCGCAGGGGGAGACCCAGTACTTC
TRBV7-9	TRBD2	TRBJ2-3	once	CASSWDWRGTTDTQYF	TGTGCCAGCAGCTGGGACTGGCGGGGGACCACAGATACGCAGTATTTT
TRBV2	TRBD1	TRBJ1-1	once	CASRVGQGAEAFF	TGTGCCAGCAGGGTGGGACAGGGCGCCGAAGCTTTCTTT
TRBV5-1	NA	TRBJ1-1	NA	CASSLEGGALNTEAFF	TGCGCCAGCAGCTTGGAAGGCGGAGCTTTGAACACTGAAGCTTTCTTT
TRBV6-6	NA	TRBJ2-3	NA	CASSALTVPSTDTQYF	TGTGCCAGCAGTGCGCTGACAGTTCCTAGCACAGATACGCAGTATTTT
TRBV24-1	TRBD1	TRBJ2-7	NA	CATSEGTGTGYEQYF	TGTGCCACCAGTGAGGGTACGGGGACAGGGTACGAGCAGTACTTC
TRBV9	TRBD1	TRBJ2-7	NA	CASSVQGDHEQYF	TGTGCCAGCAGCGTACAGGGGGACCACGAGCAGTACTTC
TRBV12-5	NA	TRBJ2-3	NA	CASGLVPSLLGPGTDTQYF	TGTGCTAGTGGTTTGGTACCCTCCCTCCTAGGGCCGGGAACAGATACGCAGTATTTT
TRBV7-3	TRBD1	TRBJ2-3	NA	CASSLRGTGASTSTDTQYF	TGTGCCAGCAGCTTAAGGGGCACAGGGGCTTCCACTAGCACAGATACGCAGTATTTT
TRBV7-9	NA	TRBJ2-5	NA	CASSLGGGQGTQYF	TGTGCCAGCAGCTTAGGGGGCGGCCAAGGGACCCAGTACTTC
TRBV7-6	NA	TRBJ2-1	NA	CASSLVEGARGQFF	TGTGCCAGCAGCTTAGTGGAGGGGGCGCGTGGGCAGTTCTTC
TRBV30	TRBD1	TRBJ2-3	NA	CAGVTGIWADTQYF	TGTGCCGGAGTGACAGGGATTTGGGCAGATACGCAGTATTTT
TRBV11-2	TRBD2	TRBJ2-6	NA	CASSSPRGTKGANVLTF	TGTGCCAGCAGCTCCCCCCGGGGGACTAAAGGGGCCAACGTCCTGACTTTC
TRBV5-1	NA	TRBJ1-3	once	CASSLNGPSVGNTIYF	TGCGCCAGCAGCTTGAATGGCCCTTCTGTGGGAAACACCATATATTTT
TRBV3-1/TRBV3-2	NA	TRBJ2-5	NA	CASSQRLQETQYF	TGTGCCAGCAGCCAGAGGCTTCAAGAGACCCAGTACTTC
TRBV6-5	TRBD1	TRBJ2-1	NA	CASSLGTGGYNEQFF	TGTGCCAGCAGTTTGGGGACAGGGGGCTACAATGAGCAGTTCTTC
TRBV7-2	TRBD1	TRBJ1-5	few	CASSDRVGQPQHF	TGTGCCAGCAGTGACAGGGTCGGTCAGCCCCAGCATTTT
TRBV6-7	TRBD1	TRBJ2-4	NA	CASSEPGQGKNIQYF	TGTGCCAGCAGTGAGCCGGGACAGGGGAAAAACATTCAGTACTTC